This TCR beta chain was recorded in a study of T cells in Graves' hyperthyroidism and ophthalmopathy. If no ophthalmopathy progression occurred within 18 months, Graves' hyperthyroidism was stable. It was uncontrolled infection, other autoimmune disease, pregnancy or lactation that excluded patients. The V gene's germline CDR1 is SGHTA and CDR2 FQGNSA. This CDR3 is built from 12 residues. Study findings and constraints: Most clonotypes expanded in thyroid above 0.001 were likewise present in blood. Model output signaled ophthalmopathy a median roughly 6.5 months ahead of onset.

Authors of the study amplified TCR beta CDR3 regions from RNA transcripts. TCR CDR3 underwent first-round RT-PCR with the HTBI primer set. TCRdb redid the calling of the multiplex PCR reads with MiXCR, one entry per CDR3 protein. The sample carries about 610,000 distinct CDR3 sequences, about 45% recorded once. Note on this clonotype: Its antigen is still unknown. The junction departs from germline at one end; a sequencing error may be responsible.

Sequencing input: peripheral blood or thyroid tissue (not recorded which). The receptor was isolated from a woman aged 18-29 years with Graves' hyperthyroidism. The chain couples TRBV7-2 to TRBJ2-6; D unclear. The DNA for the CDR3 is TGTGCCAGCAGCCAGGCCGAGAGCACTGAAGCTTTC. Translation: CASSQAESTEAF.